This passage covers 10 T cell receptor beta chains from one sample sequenced in a study of identical twins. TCRdb redid the calling of the 5' RACE reads with MiXCR, one entry per CDR3 protein. The sample contains about 290,000 distinct CDR3 sequences, 7.5% to 9.5% of which appear only once. These same data were also listed under a study on yellow fever vaccine responses in identical twins.

Sequencing was performed on CD8+ T cells sorted from blood. These receptors were collected from a woman between 18 and 30 years old in good health.

In this sample, this clonotype turned up many times. V usage is TRBV10-3 and J usage is TRBJ1-4, with 8 bases fitting TRBD1. Germline lookup yields CDR1 ENHRY and CDR2 SYGVKD. This CDR3 region has 14 residues. Trimming took 6 bases from V and 8 from J; bases not matched to a gene: 8. CDR3 in amino acids: CAIRDGQGEEKLFF. CDR3 sequence (DNA): TGTGCCATCAGAGACGGACAGGGCGAAGAAAAACTGTTTTTT.

There are a few counts of this clonotype. The chain joins TRBV6-2 or TRBV6-3 to TRBJ2-7; 8 bases agree with TRBD1. The CDR3 is made up of 15 amino acids. With V trimmed by 1 base and J by 4 bases, 6 bases remained unmatched. Germline values: CDR1 MNHEY, CDR2 SVGEGT. The chain's CDR3 is CASSYLGRGRYEQYF. CDR3 in DNA: TGTGCCAGCAGTTACTTGGGCAGGGGGCGTTACGAGCAGTACTTC.

This clonotype has ten or more counts. This rearrangement joins TRBV2 to TRBJ2-5; TRBD2 agrees at 8 bases. The CDR3 loop spans 16 amino acids. Unmatched junction bases numbered 12, after V lost 9 bases and J lost 0 bases. Germline V gene lookup returns CDR1 SNHLY and CDR2 FYNNEI. This CDR3 is CARTKDPSGYQETQYF. The CDR3 region has the DNA TGTGCCAGAACTAAAGACCCTAGCGGGTACCAAGAGACCCAGTACTTC.

This chain joins TRBV7-2 and TRBJ2-7, with D perhaps TRBD2 (6 bases). CDR1 is SGHTA and CDR2 is FQGNSA in the germline V gene. The CDR3 is 14 residues long. Trimming cost V 1 base and J 6 bases, with 13 bases left between them. Here the CDR3 DNA reads TGTGCCAGCAGCTTAGGGACGGGGGTCGGCGAGCAGTACTTC. The encoded protein is CASSLGTGVGEQYF.

This clonotype has only one observation. This rearrangement joins TRBV30 to TRBJ2-2; D is perhaps TRBD2 (6 bases). Trimming shortened V by 4 bases and J by 1 base, and 10 bases separated the two germline ends. Germline values: CDR1 GTSNPN, CDR2 SVGIG (reference sequence). This CDR3 comprises 14 residues. The DNA for the CDR3 is TGTGCCTGGATGGGGGACTTGAACACCGGGGAGCTGTTTTTT. It encodes CAWMGDLNTGELFF.

This chain links TRBV20-1 with TRBJ2-1; the D is unclear. V was clipped by 1 base and J by 5 bases, with 6 bases between them. This CDR3 has 12 amino acids. Looked up from germline, CDR1 is DFQATT and CDR2 is SNEGSKA (reference sequence). The CDR3 loop is CSARAGDNEQFF. The CDR3 DNA is TGCAGTGCTAGAGCGGGTGACAATGAGCAGTTCTTC.

This clonotype was observed a few times. The chain is built from TRBV11-2 and TRBJ2-5; 13 bases fit TRBD2. The junction had 7 bases not matched to a gene; V was cut back by 0 bases and J by 6 bases. Germline CDR1 reads SGHAT; CDR2 reads FQNNGV. The CDR3 contains 17 residues. The CDR3 bases are TGTGCCAGCAGCTTAGAGACTAGCGGGGGGCACCTTAAGACCCAGTACTTC. Encoded protein: CASSLETSGGHLKTQYF.

This clonotype was detected only a few times. As DNA, the CDR3 is TGTGCCAGCAGCTTAGTCTCAGCCCCCCTCGCCCCCTACAATGAGCAGTTCTTC. This gives the protein CASSLVSAPLAPYNEQFF. The chain is built from TRBV11-1 and TRBJ2-1; D gene ambiguous. This CDR3 comprises 18 residues. Deletions cut 1 base from V and 2 bases from J, with 18 bases between. Germline V gene data show CDR1 as SGHAT and CDR2 as FQDESV (reference sequence).

Ten or more counts support this clonotype. The CDR3 reads CASRKLAERGDTQYF. The CDR3 nucleotides read TGTGCCAGCAGGAAGTTAGCGGAGAGGGGAGATACGCAGTATTTT. The chain is built from TRBV6-2 or TRBV6-3 and TRBJ2-3, with D perhaps TRBD2 (6 bases). The germline V gene has CDR1 MNHEY and CDR2 SVGEGT. The ends were cut back, 6 bases at V and 5 bases at J, with 18 bases in the middle. The CDR3 is made up of 15 amino acids.

J is TRBJ2-7 and V is TRBV12-3 or TRBV12-4; D not resolved. There are 15 residues in the CDR3. Trimming took off 6 bases at V and 4 bases at J, with 19 bases between the two ends. This chain's CDR3 is CASSSAGPGLYEQYF. Written as DNA, the CDR3 is TGTGCCAGCAGCTCGGCAGGCCCAGGCCTGTACGAGCAGTACTTC.